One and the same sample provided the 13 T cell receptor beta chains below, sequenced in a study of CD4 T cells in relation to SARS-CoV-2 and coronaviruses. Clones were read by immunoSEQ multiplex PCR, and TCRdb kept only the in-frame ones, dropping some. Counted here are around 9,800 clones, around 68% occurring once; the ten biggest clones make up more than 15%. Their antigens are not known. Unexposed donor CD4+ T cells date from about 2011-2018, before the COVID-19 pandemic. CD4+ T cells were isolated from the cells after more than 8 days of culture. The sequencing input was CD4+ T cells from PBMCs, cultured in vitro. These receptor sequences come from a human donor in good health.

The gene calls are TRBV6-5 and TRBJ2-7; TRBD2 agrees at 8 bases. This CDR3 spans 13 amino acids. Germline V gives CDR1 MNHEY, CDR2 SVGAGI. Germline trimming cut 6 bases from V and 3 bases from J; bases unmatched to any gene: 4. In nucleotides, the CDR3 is TGTGCCAGCAGGTCAAGCGGGAGCTACGAGCAGTACTTC. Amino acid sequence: CASRSSGSYEQYF.

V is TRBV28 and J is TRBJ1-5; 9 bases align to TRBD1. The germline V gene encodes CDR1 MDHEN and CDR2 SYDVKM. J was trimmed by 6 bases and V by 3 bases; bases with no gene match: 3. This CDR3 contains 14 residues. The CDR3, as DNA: TGTGCCAGCAGTTTGGGACAGGGCAGTCAGCCCCAGCATTTT. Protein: CASSLGQGSQPQHF.

The CDR3 loop reads CASSPNPGGNSPLHF. CDR3 bases: TGTGCCAGCAGCCCCAATCCCGGAGGCAATTCACCCCTCCACTTT. The J gene is TRBJ1-6, the V gene TRBV7-2, with unresolved D. CDR1 is SGHTA and CDR2 is FQGNSA in the germline V gene. V shed 5 bases and J shed 7 bases, with 15 bases lying between them. CDR3 size: 15 residues.

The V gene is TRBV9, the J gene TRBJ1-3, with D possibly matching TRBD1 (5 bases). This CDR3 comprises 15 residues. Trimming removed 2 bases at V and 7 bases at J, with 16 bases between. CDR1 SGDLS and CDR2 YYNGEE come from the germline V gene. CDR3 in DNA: TGTGCCAGCAGCGTCGGACACCTCTCGAGTAACACCATATATTTT. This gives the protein CASSVGHLSSNTIYF.

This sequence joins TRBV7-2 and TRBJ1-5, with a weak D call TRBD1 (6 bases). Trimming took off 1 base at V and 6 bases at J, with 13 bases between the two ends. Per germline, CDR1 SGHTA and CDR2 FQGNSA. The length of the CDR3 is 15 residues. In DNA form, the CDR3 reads TGTGCCAGCAGCTTAGTAGGCGGGGGCGTTCAGCCCCAGCATTTT. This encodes CASSLVGGGVQPQHF.

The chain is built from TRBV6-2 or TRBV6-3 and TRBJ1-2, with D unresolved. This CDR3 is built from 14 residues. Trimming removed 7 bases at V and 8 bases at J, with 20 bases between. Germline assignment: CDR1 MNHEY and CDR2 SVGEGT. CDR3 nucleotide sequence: TGTGCCAGCAACCCTGACACCAACCTATTGGGCTACACCTTC. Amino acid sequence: CASNPDTNLLGYTF.

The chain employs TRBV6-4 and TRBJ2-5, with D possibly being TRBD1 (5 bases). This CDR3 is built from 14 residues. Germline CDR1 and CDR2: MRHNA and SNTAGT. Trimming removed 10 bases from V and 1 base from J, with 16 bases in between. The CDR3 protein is CANDSLRTQETQYF. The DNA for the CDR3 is TGTGCCAACGACAGTTTGAGGACCCAAGAGACCCAGTACTTC.

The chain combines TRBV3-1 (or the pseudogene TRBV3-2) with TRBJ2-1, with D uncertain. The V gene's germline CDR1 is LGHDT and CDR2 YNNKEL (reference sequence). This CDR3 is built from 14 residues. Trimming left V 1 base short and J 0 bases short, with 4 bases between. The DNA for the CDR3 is TGTGCCAGCAGCCAAGTCAGCTCCTACAATGAGCAGTTCTTC. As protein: CASSQVSSYNEQFF.

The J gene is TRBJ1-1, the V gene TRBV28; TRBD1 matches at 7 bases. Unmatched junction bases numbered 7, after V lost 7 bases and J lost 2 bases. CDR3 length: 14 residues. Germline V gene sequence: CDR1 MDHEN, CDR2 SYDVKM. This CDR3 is CASILQGKNTEAFF. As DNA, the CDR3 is TGTGCCAGCATCTTACAGGGGAAAAACACTGAAGCTTTCTTT.

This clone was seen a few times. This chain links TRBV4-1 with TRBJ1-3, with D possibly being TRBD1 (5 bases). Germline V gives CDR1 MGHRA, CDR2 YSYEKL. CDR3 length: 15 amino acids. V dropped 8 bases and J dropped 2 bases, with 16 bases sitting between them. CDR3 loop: CASGALGLTGNTIYF. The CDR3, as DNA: TGCGCCAGCGGGGCTTTGGGGCTGACTGGAAACACCATATATTTT.

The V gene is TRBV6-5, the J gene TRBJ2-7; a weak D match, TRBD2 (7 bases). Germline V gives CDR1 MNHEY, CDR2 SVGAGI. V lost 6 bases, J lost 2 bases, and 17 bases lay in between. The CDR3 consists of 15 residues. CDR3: CASSLVGGGTYEQYF. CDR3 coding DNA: TGTGCCAGCAGCCTTGTAGGGGGGGGAACCTACGAGCAGTACTTC.

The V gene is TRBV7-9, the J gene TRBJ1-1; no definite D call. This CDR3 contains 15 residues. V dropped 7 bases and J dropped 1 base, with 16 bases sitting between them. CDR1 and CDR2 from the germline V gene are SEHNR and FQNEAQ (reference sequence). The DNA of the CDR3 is TGTGCCAGCAACTTCGGACGCCTGGAGAACACTGAAGCTTTCTTT. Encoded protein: CASNFGRLENTEAFF.

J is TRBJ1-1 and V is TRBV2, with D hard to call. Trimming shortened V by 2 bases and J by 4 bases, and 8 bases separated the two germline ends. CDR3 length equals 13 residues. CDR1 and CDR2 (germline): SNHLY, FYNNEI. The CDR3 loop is CASSEQGSTEAFF. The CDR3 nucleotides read TGTGCCAGCAGTGAACAAGGGAGCACTGAAGCTTTCTTT.